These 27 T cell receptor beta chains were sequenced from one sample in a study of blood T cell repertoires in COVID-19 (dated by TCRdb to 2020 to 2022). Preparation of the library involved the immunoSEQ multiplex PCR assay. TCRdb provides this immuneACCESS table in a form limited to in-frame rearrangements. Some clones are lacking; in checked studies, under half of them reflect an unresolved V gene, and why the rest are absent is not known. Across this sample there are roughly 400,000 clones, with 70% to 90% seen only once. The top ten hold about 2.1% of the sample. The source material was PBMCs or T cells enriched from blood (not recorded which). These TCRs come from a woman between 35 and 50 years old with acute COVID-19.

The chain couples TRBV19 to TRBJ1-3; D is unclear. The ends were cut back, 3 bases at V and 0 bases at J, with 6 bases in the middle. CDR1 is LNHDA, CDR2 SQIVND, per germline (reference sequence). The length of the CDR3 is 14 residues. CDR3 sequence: CASSILSSGNTIYF. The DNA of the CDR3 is TGTGCCAGTAGTATCCTCAGCTCTGGAAACACCATATATTTT.

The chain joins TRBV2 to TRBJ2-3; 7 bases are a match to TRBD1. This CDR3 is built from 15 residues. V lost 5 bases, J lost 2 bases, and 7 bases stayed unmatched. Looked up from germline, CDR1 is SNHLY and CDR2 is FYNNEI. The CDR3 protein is CASSPQGTYTDTQYF. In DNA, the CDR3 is TGTGCCAGCAGTCCACAGGGGACCTACACAGATACGCAGTATTTT.

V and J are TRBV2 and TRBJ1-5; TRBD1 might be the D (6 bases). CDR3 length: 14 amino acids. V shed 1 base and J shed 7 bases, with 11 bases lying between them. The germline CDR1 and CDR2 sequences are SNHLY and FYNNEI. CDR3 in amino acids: CASSEDRVGQPQHF. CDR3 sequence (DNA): TGTGCCAGCAGTGAAGACAGGGTGGGACAGCCCCAGCATTTT.

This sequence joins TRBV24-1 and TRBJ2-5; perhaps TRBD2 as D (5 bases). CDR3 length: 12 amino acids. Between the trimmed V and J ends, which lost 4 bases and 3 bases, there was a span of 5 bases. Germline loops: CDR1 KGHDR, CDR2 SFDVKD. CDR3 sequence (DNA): TGTGCCACCAGTGACGGGGAAGAGACCCAGTACTTC. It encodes CATSDGEETQYF.

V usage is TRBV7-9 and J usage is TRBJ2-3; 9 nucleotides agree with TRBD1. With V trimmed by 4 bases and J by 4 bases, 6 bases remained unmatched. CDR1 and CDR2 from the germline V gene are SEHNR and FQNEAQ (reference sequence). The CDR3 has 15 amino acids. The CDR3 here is CASSSTGGTADTQYF. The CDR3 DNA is TGTGCCAGCAGCTCAACAGGGGGCACGGCAGATACGCAGTATTTT.

The CDR3 loop is CAISPGTGGVDNEQFF. As DNA, the CDR3 is TGTGCCATCAGCCCCGGGACGGGGGGGGTGGACAATGAGCAGTTCTTC. The chain combines TRBV10-3 with TRBJ2-1; TRBD2 matches 8 bases. Germline V gene data show CDR1 as ENHRY and CDR2 as SYGVKD. The CDR3 spans 16 residues. The J segment lost 5 bases and the V segment lost 6 bases, leaving 12 bases of the junction unmatched.

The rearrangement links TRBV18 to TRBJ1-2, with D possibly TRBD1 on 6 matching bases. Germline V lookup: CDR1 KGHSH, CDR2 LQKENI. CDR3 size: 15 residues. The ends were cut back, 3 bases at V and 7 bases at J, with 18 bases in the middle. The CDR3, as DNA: TGTGCCAGCTCACCCCGGGACATCCCATCAGGTGGCTACACCTTC. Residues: CASSPRDIPSGGYTF.

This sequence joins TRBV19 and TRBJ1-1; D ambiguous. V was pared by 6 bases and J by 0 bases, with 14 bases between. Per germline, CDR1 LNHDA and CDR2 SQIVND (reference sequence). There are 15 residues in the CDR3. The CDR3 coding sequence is TGTGCCAGTAGGCAAGCGGGAGCCATGAACACTGAAGCTTTCTTT. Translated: CASRQAGAMNTEAFF.

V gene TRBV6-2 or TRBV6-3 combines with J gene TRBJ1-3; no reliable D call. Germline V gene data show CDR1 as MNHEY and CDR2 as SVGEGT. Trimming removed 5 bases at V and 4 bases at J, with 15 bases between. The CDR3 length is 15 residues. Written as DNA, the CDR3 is TGTGCCAGCAGTCCCGGGATTCCGAGGGGAAACACCATATATTTT. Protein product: CASSPGIPRGNTIYF.

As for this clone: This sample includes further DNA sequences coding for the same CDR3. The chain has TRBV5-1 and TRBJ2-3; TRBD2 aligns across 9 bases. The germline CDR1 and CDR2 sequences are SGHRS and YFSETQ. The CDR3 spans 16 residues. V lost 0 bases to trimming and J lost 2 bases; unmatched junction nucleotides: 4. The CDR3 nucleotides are TGCGCCAGCAGCTTGGGTAGCGGGGGTTCCACAGATACGCAGTATTTT. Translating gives CASSLGSGGSTDTQYF.

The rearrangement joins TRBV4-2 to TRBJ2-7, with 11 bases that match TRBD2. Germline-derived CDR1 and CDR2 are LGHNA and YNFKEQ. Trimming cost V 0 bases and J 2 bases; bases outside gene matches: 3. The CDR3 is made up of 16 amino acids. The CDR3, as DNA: TGTGCCAGCAGCCAAGATCGGACTAGCGGGCCCTACGAGCAGTACTTC. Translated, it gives CASSQDRTSGPYEQYF.

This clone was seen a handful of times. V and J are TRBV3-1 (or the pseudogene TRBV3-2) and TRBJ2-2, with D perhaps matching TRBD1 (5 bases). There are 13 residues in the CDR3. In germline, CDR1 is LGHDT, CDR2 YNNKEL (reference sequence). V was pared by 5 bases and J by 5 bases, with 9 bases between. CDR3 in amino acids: CASSSQGTGELFF. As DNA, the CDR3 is TGTGCCAGCAGCTCCCAGGGTACCGGGGAGCTGTTTTTT.

CDR3 sequence (DNA): TGCGCCAGCAGCCAAGTGGCGAGGGAGACCCAGTACTTC. This translates into CASSQVARETQYF. The V call is TRBV4-1, the J call TRBJ2-5, with D hard to call. This CDR3 contains 13 residues. Germline CDR1 MGHRA, CDR2 YSYEKL. The V end was cut by 1 base, the J end by 5 bases, with 8 bases between.

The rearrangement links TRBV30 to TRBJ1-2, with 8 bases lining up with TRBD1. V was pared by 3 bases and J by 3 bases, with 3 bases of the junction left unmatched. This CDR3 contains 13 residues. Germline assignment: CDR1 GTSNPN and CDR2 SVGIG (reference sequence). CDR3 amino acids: CAWSGQGYYGYTF. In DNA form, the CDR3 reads TGTGCCTGGAGCGGACAGGGTTACTATGGCTACACCTTC.

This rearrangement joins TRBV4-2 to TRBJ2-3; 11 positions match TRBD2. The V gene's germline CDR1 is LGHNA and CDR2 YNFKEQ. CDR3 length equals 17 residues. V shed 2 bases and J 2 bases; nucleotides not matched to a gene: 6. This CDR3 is CASSQTLAGGNTDTQYF. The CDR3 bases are TGTGCCAGCAGCCAAACCCTAGCGGGGGGAAACACAGATACGCAGTATTTT.

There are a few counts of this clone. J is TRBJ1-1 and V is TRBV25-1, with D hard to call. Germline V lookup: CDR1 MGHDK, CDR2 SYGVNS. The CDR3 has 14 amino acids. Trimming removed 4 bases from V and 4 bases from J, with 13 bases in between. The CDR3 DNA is TGTGCCAGCAGTGCCGCCACCACTCCCACTGAAGCTTTCTTT. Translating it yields CASSAATTPTEAFF.

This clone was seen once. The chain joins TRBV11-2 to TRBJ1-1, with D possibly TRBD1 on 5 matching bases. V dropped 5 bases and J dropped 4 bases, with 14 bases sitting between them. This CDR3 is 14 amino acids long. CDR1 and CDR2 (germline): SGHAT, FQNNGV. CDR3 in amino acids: CASSPQGRGTEAFF. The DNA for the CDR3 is TGTGCCAGCAGCCCGCAGGGCAGAGGCACTGAAGCTTTCTTT.

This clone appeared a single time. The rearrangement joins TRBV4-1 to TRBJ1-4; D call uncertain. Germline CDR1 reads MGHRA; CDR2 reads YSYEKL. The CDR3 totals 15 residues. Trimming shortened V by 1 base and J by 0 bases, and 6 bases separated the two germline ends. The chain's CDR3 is CASSQVEATNEKLFF. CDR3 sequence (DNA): TGCGCCAGCAGCCAAGTCGAGGCAACTAATGAAAAACTGTTTTTT.

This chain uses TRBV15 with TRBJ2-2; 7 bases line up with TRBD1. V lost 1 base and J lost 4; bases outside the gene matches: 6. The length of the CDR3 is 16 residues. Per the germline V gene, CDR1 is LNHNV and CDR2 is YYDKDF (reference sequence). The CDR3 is CATSRATGASTGELFF. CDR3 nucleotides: TGTGCCACCAGCAGAGCCACAGGGGCATCCACCGGGGAGCTGTTTTTT. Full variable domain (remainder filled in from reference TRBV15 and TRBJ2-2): DAMVIQNPRYQVTQFGKPVTLSCSQTLNHNVMYWYQQKSSQAPKLLFHYYDKDFNNEADTPDNFQSRRPNTSFCFLDIRSPGLGDTAMYLCATSRATGASTGELFFGEGSRLTVL.

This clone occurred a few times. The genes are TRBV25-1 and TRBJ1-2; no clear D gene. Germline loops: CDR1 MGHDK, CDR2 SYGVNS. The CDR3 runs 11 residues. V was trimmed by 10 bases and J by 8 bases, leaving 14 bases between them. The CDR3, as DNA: TGTGCCACCCAGTCGGGGTGGGGCTACACCTTC. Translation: CATQSGWGYTF.

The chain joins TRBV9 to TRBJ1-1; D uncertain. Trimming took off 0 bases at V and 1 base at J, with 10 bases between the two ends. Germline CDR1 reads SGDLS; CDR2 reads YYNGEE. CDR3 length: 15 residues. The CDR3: CASSVAPGTNTEAFF. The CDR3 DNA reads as TGTGCCAGCAGCGTAGCACCCGGTACGAACACTGAAGCTTTCTTT.

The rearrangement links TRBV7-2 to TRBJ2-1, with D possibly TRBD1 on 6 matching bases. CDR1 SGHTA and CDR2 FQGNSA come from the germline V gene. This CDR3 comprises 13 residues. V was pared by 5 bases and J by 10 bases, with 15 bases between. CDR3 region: CASSLRTGIEQFF. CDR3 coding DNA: TGTGCCAGCAGCCTCAGAACAGGGATCGAGCAGTTCTTC. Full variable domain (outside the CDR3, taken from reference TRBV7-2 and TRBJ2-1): GAGVSQSPSNKVTEKGKDVELRCDPISGHTALYWYRQSLGQGLEFLIYFQGNSAPDKSGLPSDRFSAERTGGSVSTLTIQRTQQEDSAVYLCASSLRTGIEQFFGPGTRLTVL.

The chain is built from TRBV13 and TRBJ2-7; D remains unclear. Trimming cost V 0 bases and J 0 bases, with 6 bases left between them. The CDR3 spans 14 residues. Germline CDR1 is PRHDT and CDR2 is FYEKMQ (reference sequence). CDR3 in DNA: TGTGCCAGCAGCTTAGGCCCCTACTCCTACGAGCAGTACTTC. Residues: CASSLGPYSYEQYF.

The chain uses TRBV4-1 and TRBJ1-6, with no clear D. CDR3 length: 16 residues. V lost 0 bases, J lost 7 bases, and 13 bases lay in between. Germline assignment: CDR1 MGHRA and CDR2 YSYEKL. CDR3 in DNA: TGCGCCAGCAGCCAAGAGGTTCAGACACCGAATTCACCCCTCCACTTT. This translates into CASSQEVQTPNSPLHF.

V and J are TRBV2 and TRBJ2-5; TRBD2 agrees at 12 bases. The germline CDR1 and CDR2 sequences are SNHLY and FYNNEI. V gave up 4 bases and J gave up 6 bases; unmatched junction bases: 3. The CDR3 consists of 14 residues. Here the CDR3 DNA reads TGTGCCAGCAGTGGGACTAGCGGGGTGAAGACCCAGTACTTC. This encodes CASSGTSGVKTQYF.

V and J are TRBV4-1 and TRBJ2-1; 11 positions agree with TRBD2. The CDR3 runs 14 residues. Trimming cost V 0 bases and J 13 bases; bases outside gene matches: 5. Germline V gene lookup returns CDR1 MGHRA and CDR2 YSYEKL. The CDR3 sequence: CASSQDRGLAAQFF. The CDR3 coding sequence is TGCGCCAGCAGCCAAGATCGGGGACTAGCGGCCCAGTTCTTC.

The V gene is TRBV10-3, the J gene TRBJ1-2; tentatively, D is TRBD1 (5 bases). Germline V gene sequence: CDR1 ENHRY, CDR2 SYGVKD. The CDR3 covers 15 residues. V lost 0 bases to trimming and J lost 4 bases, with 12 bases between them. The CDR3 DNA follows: TGTGCCATCAGTGAGTCCCAGACAGTGGGCTATGGCTACACCTTC. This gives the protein CAISESQTVGYGYTF.